A selection of T cell receptor beta chains follows, all from one sample in a study of blood T cell repertoires in COVID-19. The table came from immunoSEQ multiplex PCR; TCRdb's copy has only in-frame clones and leaves some out. This table holds about 140,000 clones, around 88% found once. Sequenced material: peripheral blood. Receptors were obtained from a woman aged 55-69 years with acute or convalescent COVID-19. CDR3s include the opening cysteine and the closing phenylalanine or tryptophan. D genes are given only for firm matches. Size is stated for part of the rows, as once, few or many counts, or as a class when the clone is expanded.

>TRBJ1-6|TRBV5-1|-|TRBD1
CASSLGTDNSPLHF
TGCGCCAGCAGCCTAGGGACAGATAATTCACCCCTCCACTTT
>TRBJ1-2|TRBV18|-|-
CASSSSGESGWGYTF
TGTGCCAGCTCATCCTCAGGCGAGTCAGGGTGGGGCTACACCTTC
>TRBJ2-1|TRBV4-1|-|TRBD2
CASSHSGSGGGSYNEQFF
TGCGCCAGCAGCCATTCGGGTAGCGGGGGGGGATCCTACAATGAGCAGTTCTTC
>TRBJ1-6|TRBV10-3|-|-
CAISDVGTGREGSSYNSPLHF
TGTGCCATCAGTGATGTAGGCACAGGTCGGGAGGGGAGCTCCTATAATTCACCCCTCCACTTT
>TRBJ1-1|TRBV5-1|-|-
CASSLARDTEAFF
TGCGCCAGCAGCTTGGCCAGGGACACTGAAGCTTTCTTT
>TRBJ1-6|TRBV6-5|-|-
CASSYSGVLGSPLHF
TGTGCCAGCAGTTACTCAGGGGTACTCGGTTCACCCCTCCACTTT
>TRBJ2-5|TRBV7-8|-|-
CASRTVSIVGQETQYF
TGTGCCAGCCGGACAGTGTCGATCGTTGGGCAAGAGACCCAGTACTTC
>TRBJ1-1|TRBV9|many|TRBD1
CASSVGQPNTEAFF
TGTGCCAGCAGCGTGGGACAGCCGAACACTGAAGCTTTCTTT
>TRBJ1-2|TRBV19|-|-
CASSVGRANYGYTF
TGTGCCAGTAGTGTCGGCAGGGCCAACTATGGCTACACCTTC
>TRBJ1-5|TRBV6-5|-|-
CASRQDSGNQPQHF
TGTGCCAGCAGGCAAGACTCTGGCAATCAGCCCCAGCATTTT
>TRBJ1-6|TRBV7-2|-|-
CASSLVGNPAGSSPLHF
TGTGCCAGCAGCTTAGTTGGCAACCCGGCGGGATCCTCACCCCTCCACTTT
>TRBJ2-7|TRBV3-1/TRBV3-2|few|TRBD1
CASSPWTGEVSYEQYF
TGTGCCAGCAGCCCCTGGACAGGGGAGGTCTCCTACGAGCAGTACTTC
>TRBJ1-1|TRBV3-1/TRBV3-2|once|TRBD1
CASSTTGASTEAFF
TGTGCCAGCAGTACGACAGGGGCTTCCACTGAAGCTTTCTTT
>TRBJ1-4|TRBV6-1|-|-
CASSEDIEKLFF
TGTGCCAGCAGTGAAGACATAGAAAAACTGTTTTTT
>TRBJ2-1|TRBV3-1/TRBV3-2|-|TRBD2
CASSQLWGSGGYNEQFF
TGTGCCAGCAGCCAACTCTGGGGTAGCGGGGGTTACAATGAGCAGTTCTTC
>TRBJ1-1|TRBV9|-|-
CASSVAPGMDTEAFF
TGTGCCAGCAGCGTAGCTCCAGGGATGGACACTGAAGCTTTCTTT
>TRBJ2-5|TRBV5-4|-|TRBD2
CASSLGLAGGDRETQYF
TGTGCCAGCAGCTTGGGACTAGCGGGCGGGGACCGGGAGACCCAGTACTTC
>TRBJ1-5|TRBV10-2|few|-
CASRGQLNQPQHF
TGCGCCAGCAGGGGACAACTCAATCAGCCCCAGCATTTT
>TRBJ1-2|TRBV6-4|-|-
CASSDPLGESPGPYGYTF
TGTGCCAGCAGTGACCCTCTTGGGGAGTCCCCCGGTCCATATGGCTACACCTTC
>TRBJ1-4|TRBV4-2|once|-
CASSQSRALGKLFF
TGTGCCAGCAGCCAATCCAGGGCTCTGGGAAAACTGTTTTTT
>TRBJ2-7|TRBV7-9|-|-
CASSLGVSRGGYEQYF
TGTGCCAGCAGCTTAGGAGTTTCCAGGGGTGGGTACGAGCAGTACTTC
>TRBJ2-6|TRBV7-2|-|-
CASSYPTGANVLTF
TGTGCCAGCAGCTACCCTACTGGGGCCAACGTCCTGACTTTC
>TRBJ1-1|TRBV7-9|-|-
CASSPILNTEAFF
TGTGCCAGCAGCCCCATCCTGAACACTGAAGCTTTCTTT
>TRBJ1-3|TRBV30|-|-
CAWSRQEFNSGNTIYF
TGTGCCTGGAGTCGACAGGAATTTAACTCTGGAAACACCATATATTTT
>TRBJ1-2|TRBV5-5|-|-
CASSPGSVDYGYTF
TGTGCCAGCAGCCCCGGGTCCGTGGACTATGGCTACACCTTC
>TRBJ2-2|TRBV6-1|-|TRBD1
CASSEQGQSGELFF
TGTGCCAGCAGTGAACAGGGACAGTCCGGGGAGCTGTTTTTT
>TRBJ1-6|TRBV7-9|-|TRBD1
CASSPYQGGNSPLHF
TGTGCCAGCAGCCCCTACCAGGGGGGTAATTCACCCCTCCACTTT
>TRBJ1-5|TRBV6-6|-|TRBD1
CASSYGQGEIQPQHF
TGTGCCAGCAGTTACGGACAGGGTGAAATTCAGCCCCAGCATTTT
>TRBJ1-2|TRBV28|-|-
CASSLGSYGYTF
TGTGCCAGCAGTTTGGGCAGCTATGGCTACACCTTC
>TRBJ2-5|TRBV7-9|few|TRBD2
CASSSGTTQETQYF
TGTGCCAGCAGCTCCGGGACTACTCAAGAGACCCAGTACTTC
>TRBJ1-2|TRBV6-5|-|TRBD1
CASSYRGQDYGYTF
TGTGCCAGCAGTTACAGGGGACAGGACTATGGCTACACCTTC
>TRBJ1-1|TRBV12-3/TRBV12-4|-|-
CASSLLATEAFF
TGTGCCAGCAGTTTATTGGCCACTGAAGCTTTCTTT
>TRBJ1-1|TRBV11-1|-|-
CASSQGDRQNTEAFF
TGTGCCAGCAGCCAAGGAGATCGGCAGAACACTGAAGCTTTCTTT
>TRBJ1-5|TRBV15|-|TRBD1
CATSMGQTNQPQHF
TGTGCCACCAGCATGGGACAGACGAATCAGCCCCAGCATTTT
>TRBJ1-2|TRBV6-2/TRBV6-3|-|TRBD1
CASSDRVSANYGYTF
TGTGCCAGCAGCGACAGGGTCTCGGCTAACTATGGCTACACCTTC
>TRBJ1-1|TRBV11-2|-|-
CASSLGLSVNTEAFF
TGTGCCAGCAGCTTAGGGTTATCGGTTAACACTGAAGCTTTCTTT
>TRBJ2-7|TRBV30|-|-
CASSQGYEQYF
TGTGCCTCCTCACAGGGCTACGAGCAGTACTTC
>TRBJ1-6|TRBV5-5|-|-
CASSRPEGTSSPLHF
TGTGCCAGCAGTCGGCCGGAGGGGACGAGTTCACCCCTCCACTTT
>TRBJ2-2|TRBV7-2|-|-
CASSLVRANTGELFF
TGTGCCAGCAGCTTAGTCAGGGCGAACACCGGGGAGCTGTTTTTT
>TRBJ2-3|TRBV9|-|-
CASSVEGAVGTDTQYF
TGTGCCAGCAGCGTGGAGGGGGCGGTGGGGACAGATACGCAGTATTTT
>TRBJ1-6|TRBV7-2|-|-
CASSLGAAFYNSPLHF
TGTGCCAGCAGCTTAGGGGCAGCCTTTTATAATTCACCCCTCCACTTT
>TRBJ2-3|TRBV14|-|TRBD2
CASSPRLAGYTDTQYF
TGTGCCAGCAGCCCAAGACTAGCGGGGTACACAGATACGCAGTATTTT
>TRBJ2-3|TRBV19|-|TRBD1
CASSADRASSTDTQYF
TGTGCCAGTAGTGCCGACAGGGCCTCTAGCACAGATACGCAGTATTTT
>TRBJ2-5|TRBV6-5|-|TRBD2
CASDSGLAGEETQYF
TGTGCCAGCGACTCGGGACTAGCGGGGGAAGAGACCCAGTACTTC
>TRBJ2-7|TRBV10-3|-|TRBD1
CAISTRTGPYEQYF
TGTGCCATCAGTACCCGGACAGGGCCGTACGAGCAGTACTTC
>TRBJ2-7|TRBV19|once|-
CASSIRRESSYEQYF
TGTGCCAGTAGTATAAGACGGGAGAGCTCCTACGAGCAGTACTTC
>TRBJ1-4|TRBV19|-|TRBD1
CASTGTGNEKLFF
TGTGCCAGTACAGGGACAGGGAATGAAAAACTGTTTTTT
>TRBJ2-2|TRBV7-8|few|TRBD2
CASSFSGGANGELFF
TGTGCCAGCAGCTTTTCCGGGGGGGCCAACGGGGAGCTGTTTTTT
>TRBJ2-1|TRBV19|-|TRBD2
CASSSPLSGVLYNEQFF
TGTGCCAGTAGTTCCCCCCTGAGCGGGGTATTATACAATGAGCAGTTCTTC
>TRBJ1-5|TRBV19|-|-
CASSIGQPAGSQPQHF
TGTGCCAGTAGTATTGGGCAGCCTGCGGGAAGCCAGCCCCAGCATTTT
>TRBJ2-1|TRBV19|-|-
CASSTLSGGYHNEQFF
TGTGCCAGTAGTACCCTTAGTGGGGGGTACCACAATGAGCAGTTCTTC
>TRBJ1-2|TRBV9|-|-
CASSVMAYGYTF
TGTGCCAGCAGCGTAATGGCCTATGGCTACACCTTC
>TRBJ2-1|TRBV24-1|-|TRBD1
CATSGDPGTAYNEQFF
TGTGCCACCAGTGGGGACCCTGGGACAGCTTACAATGAGCAGTTCTTC